Listed below are T cell receptor beta chains from one sample, sequenced in a study of control samples from healthy donors and cancer patients. Assay used: immunoSEQ multiplex PCR; TCRdb lists only in-frame clones, some missing. The data show more than 75,000 clones, about 81% seen once. The sequenced material came from PBMCs. These receptors were collected from a man aged 65 to 79 with lung cancer. CDR3s include the opening cysteine and the closing phenylalanine or tryptophan. D genes are given only for firm matches. Some rows have no size entry. The others give once, few or many, or a class for an expanded clone.

>-|-|TRBV7-9|TRBJ1-4
CASSSRPATNEKLFF
TGTGCCAGCAGTTCTCGACCGGCAACTAATGAAAAACTGTTTTTT
>-|-|TRBV27|TRBJ2-7
CASKIGLFSYEQYF
TGTGCCAGCAAGATTGGGCTTTTCTCCTACGAGCAGTACTTC
>-|TRBD1|TRBV5-1|TRBJ1-1
CASSLALDRGNTEAFF
TGCGCCAGCAGCTTGGCCCTGGACAGGGGGAACACTGAAGCTTTCTTT
>once|TRBD1|TRBV27|TRBJ2-7
CASRHRDRDYEQYF
TGTGCCAGCAGACACCGGGACAGGGACTACGAGCAGTACTTC
>-|TRBD1|TRBV18|TRBJ2-3
CASSLPTGGRDTQYF
TGTGCCAGCTCACTTCCGACAGGGGGCAGAGATACGCAGTATTTT
>once|-|TRBV20-1|TRBJ2-3
CSASTLDTQYF
TGCAGTGCTAGTACGCTAGATACGCAGTATTTT
>-|-|TRBV11-3|TRBJ2-1
CASSPKVQGPNEQFF
TGTGCCAGCAGCCCAAAGGTGCAGGGGCCGAATGAGCAGTTCTTC
>-|-|TRBV19|TRBJ1-2
CASSGPGGERYGYTF
TGTGCCAGTAGTGGCCCCGGGGGGGAACGCTATGGCTACACCTTC
>-|TRBD1|TRBV7-3|TRBJ2-5
CASSLTGTGRTQYF
TGTGCCAGCAGCTTGACCGGGACAGGGAGGACCCAGTACTTC
>-|TRBD2|TRBV3-1/TRBV3-2|TRBJ2-7
CASRPGGGRPYEQYF
TGTGCCAGCCGCCCGGGGGGGGGACGTCCCTACGAGCAGTACTTC
>-|-|TRBV11-3|TRBJ1-1
CARRTTQLVPEAFF
TGTGCCAGAAGAACGACACAGTTGGTACCTGAAGCTTTCTTT
>-|TRBD1|TRBV27|TRBJ1-6
CASSPGQVNNSPLHF
TGTGCCAGCAGTCCCGGACAGGTTAATAATTCACCCCTCCACTTT
>once|TRBD1|TRBV7-3|TRBJ1-5
CASSFRGTEDPARIQPQHF
TGTGCCAGCAGCTTCCGGGGGACAGAAGACCCCGCCAGGATCCAGCCCCAGCATTTT
>-|-|TRBV9|TRBJ2-3
CASSVSGSTDTQYF
TGTGCCAGCAGCGTCAGTGGAAGCACAGATACGCAGTATTTT
>-|-|TRBV19|TRBJ1-2
CASGQVYGYTF
TGTGCCAGTGGGCAGGTCTATGGCTACACCTTC
>few|TRBD1|TRBV25-1|TRBJ1-1
CASSRRDRGWLEAFF
TGTGCCAGCAGCCGCCGGGACAGGGGGTGGCTTGAAGCTTTCTTT
>-|-|TRBV2|TRBJ2-7
CASSERTVYEQYF
TGTGCCAGCAGTGAGCGGACGGTCTACGAGCAGTACTTC
>-|-|TRBV6-5|TRBJ1-2
CASSYSNPNYGYTF
TGTGCCAGCAGTTACTCAAATCCTAACTATGGCTACACCTTC
>-|-|TRBV6-5|TRBJ2-3
CASNRAKTDTQYF
TGTGCCAGCAACAGGGCTAAGACAGATACGCAGTATTTT
>-|-|TRBV7-2|TRBJ1-2
CASSFRDRNYGYTF
TGTGCCAGCAGCTTTAGAGACAGAAACTATGGCTACACCTTC
>-|-|TRBV28|TRBJ1-1
CASSLSVGGTEAFF
TGTGCCAGCAGTTTGTCGGTCGGGGGGACTGAAGCTTTCTTT
>-|TRBD2|TRBV19|TRBJ2-3
CASNIRTSNYTLRTDTQYF
TGTGCCAGTAACATTAGGACTAGCAACTACACACTGCGCACAGATACGCAGTATTTT
>-|-|TRBV18|TRBJ1-6
CASSPRTVNSPLHF
TGTGCCAGCTCACCACGGACAGTTAATTCACCCCTCCACTTT
>-|TRBD2|TRBV28|TRBJ2-1
CASSLGTSGGDEQFF
TGTGCCAGCAGTTTAGGGACTAGCGGGGGCGATGAGCAGTTCTTC
>-|TRBD1|TRBV5-1|TRBJ2-1
CASSSTGVPSYNEQFF
TGCGCCAGCAGCTCCACAGGGGTTCCCTCCTACAATGAGCAGTTCTTC
>-|-|TRBV5-6|TRBJ2-7
CASSPRGGYPYEQYF
TGTGCCAGCAGCCCGCGTGGGGGTTACCCCTACGAGCAGTACTTC
>-|-|TRBV28|TRBJ2-7
CASMTGAYEQYF
TGTGCCAGCATGACAGGTGCCTACGAGCAGTACTTC
>-|-|TRBV5-1|TRBJ1-4
CASSSGTRGEKLFF
TGCGCCAGCAGCTCCGGGACTAGAGGTGAAAAACTGTTTTTT
>-|TRBD2|TRBV25-1|TRBJ2-3
CASSFRTSGGTDTQYF
TGTGCCAGCAGTTTCCGGACTAGTGGTGGCACAGATACGCAGTATTTT
>-|TRBD2|TRBV10-3|TRBJ2-1
CAISASGGANEQFF
TGTGCCATCAGCGCTAGCGGGGGGGCGAATGAGCAGTTCTTC
>once|-|TRBV7-9|TRBJ2-2
CASTSRWGTGELFF
TGTGCCAGCACCTCTAGGTGGGGAACCGGGGAGCTGTTTTTT
>-|TRBD1|TRBV18|TRBJ1-1
CASSPPRSGGMNTEAFF
TGTGCCAGCTCACCACCGAGGTCAGGGGGGATGAACACTGAAGCTTTCTTT
>-|-|TRBV9|TRBJ1-1
CASSPRPGAAFF
TGTGCCAGCAGCCCTCGACCGGGGGCGGCTTTCTTT